The 15 T cell receptor beta chains reported below all come from one sample, sequenced in a study of CD8+ T cells in alopecia areata. Following RNA extraction, reverse transcription yielded cDNA that acted as the sequencing template. Generated by immunoSEQ multiplex PCR, the TCRdb table keeps only in-frame clones and is missing some. The sample lists over 100,000 clones, around 49% occurring once. The specimen was CD8+ T cells sorted from blood, collected at week 0. The receptors derive from a human donor with alopecia areata.

A few counts support this clone. The V gene is TRBV9, the J gene TRBJ2-3; TRBD2 aligns across 11 bases. Germline lookup yields CDR1 SGDLS and CDR2 YYNGEE. V dropped 0 bases and J dropped 4; count of bases not matched to a gene: 1. There are 15 residues in the CDR3. Here the CDR3 DNA reads TGTGCCAGCAGCGTAGTAGCGGGGGGGCCAGATACGCAGTATTTT. Protein sequence: CASSVVAGGPDTQYF. The full variable domain, completed using reference TRBV9 and TRBJ2-3, is DSGVTQTPKHLITATGQRVTLRCSPRSGDLSVYWYQQSLDQGLQFLIQYYNGEERAKGNILERFSAQQFPDLHSELNLSSLELGDSALYFCASSVVAGGPDTQYFGPGTRLTVL.

V usage is TRBV29-1 and J usage is TRBJ2-1; D gene ambiguous. The V and J ends lost 5 bases and 7 bases respectively, with 6 bases between them. The CDR3 has 10 residues. Looked up from germline, CDR1 is SQVTM and CDR2 is ANQGSEA. DNA of the CDR3: TGCAGCGTTTTATCTAATGAGCAGTTCTTC. Translating it yields CSVLSNEQFF.

The rearrangement uses TRBV27 and TRBJ1-1; 9 bases agree with TRBD1. After removal of 5 bases from V and 7 bases from J, the junction contained 11 bases not matched to a gene. CDR1 and CDR2 (germline): MNHEY, SMNVEV (reference sequence). This CDR3 is 15 amino acids long. This CDR3 reads CASSALTGGRGEAFF. The CDR3, as DNA: TGTGCCAGCAGTGCCCTGACAGGGGGAAGGGGTGAAGCTTTCTTT.

This clone was observed a single time. This sequence joins TRBV30 and TRBJ1-1; no clear D gene. This CDR3 is 14 amino acids long. V lost 5 bases and J 3 bases, leaving 16 bases between the germline ends. Germline CDR1 GTSNPN, CDR2 SVGIG (reference sequence). In nucleotides, the CDR3 is TGTGCCTGGTACGCTTGGCCTGGGGACACTGAAGCTTTCTTT. It translates to CAWYAWPGDTEAFF.

CDR3 coding DNA: TGCAGTGCAGGGGAGAACACTGAAGCTTTCTTT. Translation gives CSAGENTEAFF. The V and J genes are TRBV20-1 and TRBJ1-1; weak D call: TRBD1 (5 bases). The V gene's germline CDR1 is DFQATT and CDR2 SNEGSKA (reference sequence). CDR3 length: 11 residues. V lost 6 bases to trimming and J lost 1 base, with 6 bases between them.

The chain couples TRBV7-9 to TRBJ1-5; a weak D match, TRBD1 (5 bases). The CDR3 covers 13 residues. Germline CDR1 SEHNR, CDR2 FQNEAQ (reference sequence). V was clipped by 1 base and J by 6 bases, with 7 bases between them. CDR3 sequence (DNA): TGTGCCAGCAGCTTAGGAGGGGTTCAGCCCCAGCATTTT. Protein product: CASSLGGVQPQHF.

V and J are TRBV29-1 and TRBJ2-4, with D maybe TRBD1 (5 bases). V dropped 0 bases and J dropped 7 bases, with 13 bases sitting between them. Germline V gene sequence: CDR1 SQVTM, CDR2 ANQGSEA. This CDR3 is built from 14 residues. CDR3 sequence reads: CSVEDPWGNNIQYF. CDR3 nucleotide sequence: TGCAGCGTTGAAGATCCTTGGGGCAACAACATTCAGTACTTC.

This clone has a handful of counts. The V and J genes are TRBV29-1 and TRBJ2-2; D uncertain. Germline values: CDR1 SQVTM, CDR2 ANQGSEA. CDR3 length: 11 residues. V lost 5 bases to trimming and J lost 5 bases, with 6 bases between them. CDR3 sequence: CSVMLTGELFF. In DNA form, the CDR3 reads TGCAGCGTTATGCTTACCGGGGAGCTGTTTTTT.

CDR3 sequence: CASSYFGQGAFEKLFF. CDR3 DNA sequence: TGTGCCAGCAGTTACTTCGGTCAGGGGGCTTTTGAAAAACTGTTTTTT. V gene TRBV6-5 combines with J gene TRBJ1-4; 8 bases align to TRBD1. The CDR3 consists of 16 residues. J lost 7 bases, V lost 1 base, and 8 bases had no gene match. Germline V gene sequence: CDR1 MNHEY, CDR2 SVGAGI.

The chain carries TRBV30 and TRBJ1-2; TRBD1 might be the D (6 bases). The CDR3 totals 17 residues. With 1 base removed from V and 1 base from J, the gap between germline ends came to 19 bases. Germline V gene sequence: CDR1 GTSNPN, CDR2 SVGIG (reference sequence). CDR3 sequence reads: CAWSGRRQEVINYGYTF. In DNA form, the CDR3 reads TGTGCCTGGAGTGGAAGGAGACAGGAAGTTATTAACTATGGCTACACCTTC.

J is TRBJ1-1 and V is TRBV9; D not certain. Trimming removed 4 bases at V and 0 bases at J, with 13 bases between. This CDR3 spans 15 amino acids. Germline CDR1 SGDLS, CDR2 YYNGEE. The CDR3 DNA reads as TGTGCCAGCAGCCTAGAAGGGCGGATGAACACTGAAGCTTTCTTT. Translating gives CASSLEGRMNTEAFF.

This clone occurred a few times. V is TRBV29-1 and J is TRBJ2-7, with TRBD1 as a possible D gene (6 bases). Looked up from germline, CDR1 is SQVTM and CDR2 is ANQGSEA. Deletions cut 7 bases from V and 2 bases from J, with 12 bases between. The CDR3 spans 12 residues. CDR3 region: CSARDTPYEQYF. The CDR3 bases are TGCAGCGCGAGGGACACCCCCTACGAGCAGTACTTC.

The chain carries TRBV4-1 and TRBJ1-5; TRBD1 is a possible D gene (6 bases). The CDR3 totals 16 residues. V gave up 4 bases and J gave up 2 bases, with 15 bases separating them. Germline assignment: CDR1 MGHRA and CDR2 YSYEKL. CDR3 in DNA: TGCGCCAGCAGCCGAGGGGGAGTGGATGGCAATCAGCCCCAGCATTTT. Translating it yields CASSRGGVDGNQPQHF.

The genes are TRBV7-2 and TRBJ2-7, with D perhaps being TRBD1 or TRBD2 (6 bases each). Germline V gene sequence: CDR1 SGHTA, CDR2 FQGNSA. Trimming removed 3 bases from V and 4 bases from J, with 16 bases in between. The CDR3 sequence is 15 residues long. The CDR3 DNA is TGTGCCAGCAGCTTGGTCCGCGGAGGGGGGTACGAGCAGTACTTC. Protein sequence: CASSLVRGGGYEQYF. Supplemented by reference TRBV7-2 and TRBJ2-7, the full variable domain reads GAGVSQSPSNKVTEKGKDVELRCDPISGHTALYWYRQSLGQGLEFLIYFQGNSAPDKSGLPSDRFSAERTGGSVSTLTIQRTQQEDSAVYLCASSLVRGGGYEQYFGPGTRLTVT.

The chain links TRBV27 to TRBJ1-4, with no clear D. The CDR3 has 14 residues. The germline V gene has CDR1 MNHEY and CDR2 SMNVEV (reference sequence). Trimming pared 4 bases from V and 3 bases from J, leaving 9 bases between. The CDR3 DNA reads TGTGCCAGCAGTTCAAGAGAGGCTAATGAAAAACTGTTTTTT. This codes for CASSSREANEKLFF.